The clone carrying this T cell receptor beta chain was recorded only once. Antigen specificity is unknown. These data come from a study of post-analysis software for immune sequencing data. The study, taken as a whole, reports: Several TRBV segments (TRBV5-6, TRBV5-1 and TRBV20-1 among them) occurred more frequently in patients than in controls.

Germline values: CDR1 MGHDK, CDR2 SYGVNS. The CDR3 is 15 residues long. The trim removed 5 bases at V and 4 bases at J, leaving 5 bases unmatched. Each TCR beta cDNA library carried unique molecular identifiers. Some 540,000 cDNA molecules were obtained from roughly 1 to 10 million T cells. MiXCR was run by TCRdb on the PCR reads, yielding one entry per CDR3 protein. The top ten hold about 4.8% of the sample, which has roughly 870,000 distinct CDR3 sequences, 53% seen once. V usage is TRBV25-1 and J usage is TRBJ2-1; TRBD2 aligns across 10 bases. The material sequenced was blood. This clonotype was obtained from a girl under 18 with multiple sclerosis. The DNA for the CDR3 is TGTGCCAGCAGTAGCGGGAGGGCCGGATACAATGAGCAGTTCTTC. Its translation is CASSSGRAGYNEQFF.